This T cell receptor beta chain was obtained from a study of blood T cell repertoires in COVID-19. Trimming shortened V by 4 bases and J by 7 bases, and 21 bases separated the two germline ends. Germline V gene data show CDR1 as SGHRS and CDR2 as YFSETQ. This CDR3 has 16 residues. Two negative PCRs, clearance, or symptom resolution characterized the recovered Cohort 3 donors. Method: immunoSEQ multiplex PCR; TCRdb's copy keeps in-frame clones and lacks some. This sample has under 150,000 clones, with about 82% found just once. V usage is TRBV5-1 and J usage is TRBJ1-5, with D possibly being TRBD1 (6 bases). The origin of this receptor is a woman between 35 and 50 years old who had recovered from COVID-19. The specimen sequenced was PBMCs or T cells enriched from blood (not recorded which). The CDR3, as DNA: TGCGCCAGCAGCACCAACAGGGCTCCTAGGGCCCAGCCCCAGCATTTT. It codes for CASSTNRAPRAQPQHF.